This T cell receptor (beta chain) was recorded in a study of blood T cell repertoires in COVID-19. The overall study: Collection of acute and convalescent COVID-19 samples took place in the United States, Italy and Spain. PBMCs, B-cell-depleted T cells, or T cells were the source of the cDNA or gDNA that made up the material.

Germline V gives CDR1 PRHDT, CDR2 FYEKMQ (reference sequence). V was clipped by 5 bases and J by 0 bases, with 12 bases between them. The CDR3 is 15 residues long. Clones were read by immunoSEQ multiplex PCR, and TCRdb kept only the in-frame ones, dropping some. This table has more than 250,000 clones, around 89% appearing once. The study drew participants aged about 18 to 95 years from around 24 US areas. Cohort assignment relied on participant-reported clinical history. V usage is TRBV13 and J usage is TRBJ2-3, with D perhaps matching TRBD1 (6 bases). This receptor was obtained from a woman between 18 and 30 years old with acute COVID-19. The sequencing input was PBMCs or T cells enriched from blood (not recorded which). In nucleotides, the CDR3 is TGTGCCAGCAGCCCCCTCCAGGGGAGCACAGATACGCAGTATTTT. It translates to CASSPLQGSTDTQYF.